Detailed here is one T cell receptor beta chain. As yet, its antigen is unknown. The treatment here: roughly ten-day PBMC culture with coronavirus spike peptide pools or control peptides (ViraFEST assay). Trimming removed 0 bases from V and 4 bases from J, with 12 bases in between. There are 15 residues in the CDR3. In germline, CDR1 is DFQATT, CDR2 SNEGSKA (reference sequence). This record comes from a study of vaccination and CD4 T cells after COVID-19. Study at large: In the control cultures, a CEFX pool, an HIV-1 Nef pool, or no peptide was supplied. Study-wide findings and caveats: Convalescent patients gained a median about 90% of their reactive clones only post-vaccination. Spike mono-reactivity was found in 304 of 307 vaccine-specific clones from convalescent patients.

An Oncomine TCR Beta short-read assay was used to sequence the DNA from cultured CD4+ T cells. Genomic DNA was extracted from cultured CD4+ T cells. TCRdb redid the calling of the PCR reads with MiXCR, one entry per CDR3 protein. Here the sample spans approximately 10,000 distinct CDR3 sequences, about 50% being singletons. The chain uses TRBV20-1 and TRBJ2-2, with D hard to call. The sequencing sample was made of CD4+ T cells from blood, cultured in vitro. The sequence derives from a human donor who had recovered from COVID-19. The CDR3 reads CSARDLGSPTGELFF. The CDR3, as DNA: TGCAGTGCTAGAGATTTAGGCAGCCCCACCGGGGAGCTGTTTTTT.